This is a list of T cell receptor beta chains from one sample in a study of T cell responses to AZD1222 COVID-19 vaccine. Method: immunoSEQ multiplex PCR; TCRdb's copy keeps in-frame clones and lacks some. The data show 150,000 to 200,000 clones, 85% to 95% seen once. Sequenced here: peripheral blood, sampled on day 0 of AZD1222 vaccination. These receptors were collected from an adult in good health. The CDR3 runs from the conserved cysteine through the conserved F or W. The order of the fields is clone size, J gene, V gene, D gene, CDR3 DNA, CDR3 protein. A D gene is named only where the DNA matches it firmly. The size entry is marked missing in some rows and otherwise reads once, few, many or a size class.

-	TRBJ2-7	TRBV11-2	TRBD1	TGTGCCAGCAGCGACCCGGGACAGGGTATTTATCCTTCCGACTACGAGCAGTACTTC	CASSDPGQGIYPSDYEQYF
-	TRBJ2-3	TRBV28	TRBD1	TGTGCCAGTTTACCCAGGGGGATCGGCACAGATACGCAGTATTTT	CASLPRGIGTDTQYF
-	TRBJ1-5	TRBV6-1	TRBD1	TGTGCCAGCAGTGTTGAAGGGGGCTATAGCAATCAGCCCCAGCATTTT	CASSVEGGYSNQPQHF
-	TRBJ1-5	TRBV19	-	TGTGCCAGTAGTATCGACAGTCTCAATCAGCCCCAGCATTTT	CASSIDSLNQPQHF
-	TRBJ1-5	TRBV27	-	TGTGCCAGCAGTCCGCAAGGCGGGCAGATCAATCAGCCCCAGCATTTT	CASSPQGGQINQPQHF
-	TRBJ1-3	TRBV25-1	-	TGTGCCAGCAGTTTGGCAGGGGACTCTGGAAACACCATATATTTT	CASSLAGDSGNTIYF
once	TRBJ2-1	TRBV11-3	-	TGTGCCAGCAGCTTAGGCCGGGAGCAGTTCTTC	CASSLGREQFF
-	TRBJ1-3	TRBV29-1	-	TGCAGCGTTGCCGAACGAAACACCATATATTTT	CSVAERNTIYF
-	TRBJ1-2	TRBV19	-	TGTGCCAGTATGGGGATCTATGGCTACACCTTC	CASMGIYGYTF
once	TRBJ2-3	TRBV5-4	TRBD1	TGTGCCAGCAGCTTTAAGACAGGGGGCGAGACAGATACGCAGTATTTT	CASSFKTGGETDTQYF
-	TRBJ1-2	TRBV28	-	TGTGCCAGCAGTTGGGCAGTCTATGGCTACACCTTC	CASSWAVYGYTF
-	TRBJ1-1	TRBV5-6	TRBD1	TGTGCCAGCAGCTTCGACAGGGCCGGAGGAGCTTTCTTT	CASSFDRAGGAFF
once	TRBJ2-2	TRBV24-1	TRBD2	TGTGCCACCAGTGATCCTCCGGGACTAGCGGGGGGCAACACCGGGGAGCTGTTTTTT	CATSDPPGLAGGNTGELFF
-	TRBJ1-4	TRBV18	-	TGTGCCAGCTCCGCGGCAGGGGATGAAAAACTGTTTTTT	CASSAAGDEKLFF
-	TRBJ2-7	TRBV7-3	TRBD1	TGTGCCAGCAGCCTTGGGACAGGGAATTTCTACGAGCAGTACTTC	CASSLGTGNFYEQYF
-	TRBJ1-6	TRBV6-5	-	TGTGCCAGCAGTTACTCGAGCCTTAATTCACCCCTCCACTTT	CASSYSSLNSPLHF
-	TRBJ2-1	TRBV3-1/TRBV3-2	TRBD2	TGTGCCAGCAAGACTAGCGGGGGCAGCTCCTACAATGAGCAGTTCTTC	CASKTSGGSSYNEQFF
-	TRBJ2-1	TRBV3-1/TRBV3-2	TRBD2	TGTGCCAGCAGCCCCCGACTAGCGGGGGGGCGTAACTCCTACAATGAGCAGTTCTTC	CASSPRLAGGRNSYNEQFF
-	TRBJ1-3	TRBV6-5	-	TGTGCCAGCAGTTACGGGGACTCTGGAAACACCATATATTTT	CASSYGDSGNTIYF
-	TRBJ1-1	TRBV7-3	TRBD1	TGTGCCAGCAGAAAACAGGGGCATAACACTGAAGCTTTCTTT	CASRKQGHNTEAFF
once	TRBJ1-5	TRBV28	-	TGTGCCAGCAGTACGGGGAGTCAGCCCCAGCATTTT	CASSTGSQPQHF
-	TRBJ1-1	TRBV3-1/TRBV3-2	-	TGTGCCAGCAGCCAAATGGTCGCAAACACTGAAGCTTTCTTT	CASSQMVANTEAFF
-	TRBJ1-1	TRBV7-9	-	TGTGCCAGCAGACCTAGACCCGGGCTCCGGTACACTGAAGCTTTCTTT	CASRPRPGLRYTEAFF
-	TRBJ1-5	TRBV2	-	TGTGCCAGCAGTTCTACCGGATCTGGGGGCGCCCTGCGGGCCCAGCATTTT	CASSSTGSGGALRAQHF
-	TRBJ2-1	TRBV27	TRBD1	TGTGCCAGCAGTCCCTCAGCCGGGACAGGGTCGGCCTGGGGAGGTGAGCAGTTCTTC	CASSPSAGTGSAWGGEQFF
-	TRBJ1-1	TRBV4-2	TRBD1	TGTGCCAGCAGCCAACTAACGGGACAGGGGATGAACACTGAAGCTTTCTTT	CASSQLTGQGMNTEAFF
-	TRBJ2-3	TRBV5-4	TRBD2	TGTGCCAGCTCCGGACTAGCGGGGGGGGCGCAGTATTTT	CASSGLAGGAQYF
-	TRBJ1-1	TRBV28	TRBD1	TGTGCCAGCAGTTCGGGACAGGCCTCTATCGGAGCTTTCTTT	CASSSGQASIGAFF
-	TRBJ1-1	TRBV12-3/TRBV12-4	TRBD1	TGTGCCAGCAGAACCGGGACAGCGCTTGAAGCTTTCTTT	CASRTGTALEAFF
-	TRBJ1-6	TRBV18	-	TGTGCCAGCTCCCGACAGAATTCACCCCTCCACTTT	CASSRQNSPLHF
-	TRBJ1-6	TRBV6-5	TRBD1	TGTGCCAGCAGTTACGAGGGACAGTCAAATTCACCCCTCCACTTT	CASSYEGQSNSPLHF
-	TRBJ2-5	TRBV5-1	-	TGCGCCAGCAGCTTGGGACTTACACAAGAGACCCAGTACTTC	CASSLGLTQETQYF
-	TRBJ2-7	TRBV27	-	TGTGCCAGCAGTCTCAGCAGGCGCTCCTACGAGCAGTACTTC	CASSLSRRSYEQYF
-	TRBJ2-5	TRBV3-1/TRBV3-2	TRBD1	TGTGCCAGCAGCCCGGACAGGGGGTGGGGAGAGACCCAGTACTTC	CASSPDRGWGETQYF
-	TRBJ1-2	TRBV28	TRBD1	TGTGCCAGTACTACAGGGGTGGGCTACACCTTC	CASTTGVGYTF
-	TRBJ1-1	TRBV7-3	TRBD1	TGTGCCAGCAGCACCGGGACAGGAGAAAGAGCTTTCTTT	CASSTGTGERAFF
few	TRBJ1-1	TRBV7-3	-	TGTGCCAGCAGCTTAGACAGGAACACTGAAGCTTTCTTT	CASSLDRNTEAFF
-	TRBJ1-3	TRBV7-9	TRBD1	TGTGCCAGCAACGACAGGGGGAATGGAAACACCATATATTTT	CASNDRGNGNTIYF
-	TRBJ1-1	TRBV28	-	TGTGCCAGCCAGGGGTTCACTGAAGCTTTCTTT	CASQGFTEAFF
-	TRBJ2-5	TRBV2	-	TGTGCCAGCAGTGATCTGTTGGAGACCCAGTACTTC	CASSDLLETQYF
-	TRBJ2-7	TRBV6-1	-	TGTGCCAGCAGTGAAATCCCAAAATACGAGCAGTACTTC	CASSEIPKYEQYF
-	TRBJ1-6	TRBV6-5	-	TGTGCCAGCAAGCCAGGGGTTAATTCACCCCTCCACTTT	CASKPGVNSPLHF
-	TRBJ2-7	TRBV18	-	TGTGCCAGCTCACTCACCGCGACCGGTAGAGGGGGTTTGGACTACGAGCAGTACTTC	CASSLTATGRGGLDYEQYF
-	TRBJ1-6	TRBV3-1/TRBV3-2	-	TGTGCCAGCAGCCAAGAGGGTACTTCACCCCTCCACTTT	CASSQEGTSPLHF
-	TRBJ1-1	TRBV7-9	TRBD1	TGTGCCAGCAGCTTACGGGGACAGGGGGGCACTGAAGCTTTCTTT	CASSLRGQGGTEAFF
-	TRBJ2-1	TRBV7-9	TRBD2	TGTGCCAGCAGCGGGGGGACTAGCGGAGATAATGAGCAGTTCTTC	CASSGGTSGDNEQFF
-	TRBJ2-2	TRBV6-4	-	TGTGCCAGCAGTGACTCAGGGACCGGGGAGCTGTTTTTT	CASSDSGTGELFF
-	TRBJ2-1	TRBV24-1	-	TGTGCCACCAGTGACTCTGGACAGTCTAACAGTGAGCAGTTCTTC	CATSDSGQSNSEQFF
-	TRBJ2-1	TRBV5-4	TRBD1	TGTGCCAGCAGACTTAACCGGGACAGTAGCCATGAGCAGTTCTTC	CASRLNRDSSHEQFF
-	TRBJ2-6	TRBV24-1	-	TGTGCCACCAGTGATAAGGGGGCTGGGGCCAACGTCCTGACTTTC	CATSDKGAGANVLTF
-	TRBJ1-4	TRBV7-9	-	TGTGCCAGCAGCTTAGGAACAAGTGAAAAACTGTTTTTT	CASSLGTSEKLFF
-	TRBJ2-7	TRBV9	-	TGTGCCAGCAGCGTAGGCGACAGAGGCCGGTTGGGAGAGCAGTACTTC	CASSVGDRGRLGEQYF
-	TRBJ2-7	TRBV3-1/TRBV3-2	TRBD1	TGTGCCAGCAGGGGGACAGAAACCTACGAGCAGTACTTC	CASRGTETYEQYF
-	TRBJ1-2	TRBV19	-	TGTGCCAGTAAGGACAAAGAGCCCGACTATGGCTACACCTTC	CASKDKEPDYGYTF
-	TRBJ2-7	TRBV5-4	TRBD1	TGTGCCAGCAGGGGGAGAGGGGACAGGAGCTCCTACGAGCAGTACTTC	CASRGRGDRSSYEQYF
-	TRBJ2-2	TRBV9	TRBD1	TGTGCCAGCAGCGTAGAAACAGGGGCCACCGGGGAGCTGTTTTTT	CASSVETGATGELFF
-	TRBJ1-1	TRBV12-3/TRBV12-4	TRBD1	TGTGCCAGCGCCCCGACAGGGGGAGCTTTCTTT	CASAPTGGAFF
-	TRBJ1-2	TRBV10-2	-	TGCGCCAGCAGTGAGCGAGGCAGTCGCTATGGCTACACCTTC	CASSERGSRYGYTF
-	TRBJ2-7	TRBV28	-	TGTGCCAGCAGTCGTCCGGGCAGTGGCTACGAGCAGTACTTC	CASSRPGSGYEQYF
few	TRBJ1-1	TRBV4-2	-	TGTGCCAGCAGCCTGTTTTCCGGGGGCCCCCTAACAGGTGAAGCTTTCTTT	CASSLFSGGPLTGEAFF